This T cell receptor (beta chain) was captured in a study of blood T cell repertoires in COVID-19. Individuals drawn from 24 US areas were about 18 to 95 years old. Exposed participants encountered a COVID-19 case during the 2 weeks preceding study entry. TCRdb's table, derived via immunoSEQ multiplex PCR, lists solely in-frame clones and lacks some. In the table there are 200,000 to 250,000 clones, more than 80% of which are singletons. CDR1 and CDR2 from the germline V gene are ENHRY and SYGVKD. This CDR3 is 13 amino acids long. With V trimmed by 8 bases and J by 5 bases, 6 bases remained unmatched.

This clonotype was obtained from a man aged 45-65 years who had been exposed to COVID-19. Sequencing input: PBMCs or T cells enriched from blood (not recorded which). V is TRBV10-3 and J is TRBJ1-2; 9 bases match TRBD1. The CDR3 loop is CAIGKGQGYGYTF. DNA of the CDR3: TGTGCCATCGGAAAAGGACAGGGGTATGGCTACACCTTC.